These 11 T cell receptor beta chains originate from one sample sequenced in a study of vaccination and CD4 T cells after COVID-19. The antigens for these receptors are not known. Treatment: roughly ten-day PBMC culture with coronavirus spike peptide pools or control peptides (ViraFEST assay). Once obtained from cultured CD4+ T cells, the DNA was sequenced using the Oncomine TCR Beta short-read assay. TCRdb analysed the PCR reads with MiXCR anew, one entry per CDR3 protein. The sample holds some 13,000 distinct CDR3 sequences, less than 60% seen once. What was sequenced was CD4+ T cells from blood, cultured in vitro. The receptor source for this set is a human donor who had recovered from COVID-19.

J is TRBJ2-1 and V is TRBV7-6; 7 bases map to TRBD2. V lost 5 bases to trimming and J lost 5 bases; unmatched junction nucleotides: 15. Germline V CDR1 and CDR2: SGHVS, FNYEAQ. CDR3 length: 17 amino acids. CDR3 residues: CASSLAGMVAGHNEQFF. The CDR3 DNA reads TGTGCCAGCAGCCTTGCCGGCATGGTAGCGGGCCACAATGAGCAGTTCTTC. The full variable domain, in which reference TRBV7-6 and TRBJ2-1 provide the parts outside the CDR3, is GAGVSQSPRYKVTKRGQDVALRCDPISGHVSLYWYRQALGQGPEFLTYFNYEAQQDKSGLPNDRFSAERPEGSISTLTIQRTEQRDSAMYRCASSLAGMVAGHNEQFFGPGTRLTVL.

CDR3 sequence reads: CASSPQEQNTEAFF. CDR3 sequence (DNA): TGTGCCAGCAGTCCCCAGGAGCAGAACACTGAAGCTTTCTTT. The V gene is TRBV2, the J gene TRBJ1-1, with no clear D. The CDR3 is 14 residues long. V gave up 5 bases and J gave up 1 base, with 11 bases separating them. Germline V lookup: CDR1 SNHLY, CDR2 FYNNEI.

The chain uses TRBV24-1 and TRBJ1-5, with D possibly matching TRBD1 (5 bases). CDR1 is KGHDR and CDR2 is SFDVKD in the germline V gene. V was trimmed by 5 bases and J by 5 bases, leaving 21 bases between them. CDR3 length: 17 residues. CDR3 amino acids: CATSGTGAGGRDQPQHF. The DNA of the CDR3 is TGTGCCACCAGTGGGACCGGGGCAGGAGGGCGCGATCAGCCCCAGCATTTT.

CDR3 sequence (DNA): TGCAGTGCTCCCAAGATCCCGGGACAGGGAGGATTGTACGAGCAGTACTTC. Amino acid sequence: CSAPKIPGQGGLYEQYF. V usage is TRBV20-1 and J usage is TRBJ2-7, with 9 nucleotides matching TRBD1. This CDR3 region has 17 residues. With 5 bases clipped from V and 4 bases from J, the junction kept 18 bases outside the gene matches. Germline values: CDR1 DFQATT, CDR2 SNEGSKA (reference sequence).

The gene calls are TRBV6-1 and TRBJ2-4; no firm D call. Per germline, CDR1 MNHNS and CDR2 SASEGT. Trimming removed 2 bases at V and 5 bases at J, with 13 bases between. The CDR3 sequence is 15 residues long. CDR3 bases: TGTGCCAGCAGTGAATCCTGGGATTTTGAAAACATTCAGTACTTC. It specifies CASSESWDFENIQYF.

Only one count was recorded for this clonotype. This chain uses TRBV7-9 with TRBJ2-1, with D hard to call. Germline V gene data show CDR1 as SEHNR and CDR2 as FQNEAQ (reference sequence). The CDR3 contains 15 residues. V gave up 0 bases and J gave up 0 bases, with 6 bases separating them. In DNA form, the CDR3 reads TGTGCCAGCAGCTTAGCGGTAGGCTCCTACAATGAGCAGTTCTTC. This translates into CASSLAVGSYNEQFF.

The chain carries TRBV18 and TRBJ2-5, with 7 bases matching TRBD1. The trim removed 3 bases at V and 5 bases at J, leaving 6 bases unmatched. Germline assignment: CDR1 KGHSH and CDR2 LQKENI. The CDR3 runs 14 residues. CDR3 in DNA: TGTGCCAGCTCACCCTCGACAGGGTGGGAGACCCAGTACTTC. Residues: CASSPSTGWETQYF.

The J gene is TRBJ1-2, the V gene TRBV6-1; D not resolved. Trimming pared 6 bases from V and 3 bases from J, leaving 14 bases between. CDR1 is MNHNS and CDR2 is SASEGT in the germline V gene. The CDR3 sequence is 14 residues long. This CDR3 is CASSPDSTYYGYTF. CDR3 nucleotide sequence: TGTGCCAGCAGCCCCGATTCAACCTACTATGGCTACACCTTC.

This chain uses TRBV27 with TRBJ1-5; D might be TRBD1 (5 bases). In germline, CDR1 is MNHEY, CDR2 SMNVEV (reference sequence). The CDR3 has 16 amino acids. Between the trimmed V and J ends, which lost 2 bases and 2 bases, there was a span of 13 bases. The CDR3 nucleotides are TGTGCCAGCAGTTTAGGGCAGGGACGGGGCAATCAGCCCCAGCATTTT. Encoded protein: CASSLGQGRGNQPQHF.

This chain uses TRBV19 with TRBJ1-2; D may be TRBD1 (5 bases). Between the trimmed V and J ends, which lost 8 bases and 6 bases, there was a span of 16 bases. The V gene's germline CDR1 is LNHDA and CDR2 SQIVND (reference sequence). This CDR3 has 13 residues. As DNA, the CDR3 is TGTGCCAGTCACGCTCCGGGGGGAGATGGCTACACCTTC. Translating it yields CASHAPGGDGYTF.

A few counts support this clonotype. This sequence joins TRBV15 and TRBJ1-2, with a tentative D call TRBD1 (6 bases). Germline-derived CDR1 and CDR2 are LNHNV and YYDKDF (reference sequence). V was trimmed by 0 bases and J by 10 bases, leaving 18 bases between them. This CDR3 has 15 amino acids. The CDR3 sequence is CATSRDFGGVNSYTF. Written as DNA, the CDR3 is TGTGCCACCAGCAGAGATTTCGGGGGCGTCAACTCCTACACCTTC.